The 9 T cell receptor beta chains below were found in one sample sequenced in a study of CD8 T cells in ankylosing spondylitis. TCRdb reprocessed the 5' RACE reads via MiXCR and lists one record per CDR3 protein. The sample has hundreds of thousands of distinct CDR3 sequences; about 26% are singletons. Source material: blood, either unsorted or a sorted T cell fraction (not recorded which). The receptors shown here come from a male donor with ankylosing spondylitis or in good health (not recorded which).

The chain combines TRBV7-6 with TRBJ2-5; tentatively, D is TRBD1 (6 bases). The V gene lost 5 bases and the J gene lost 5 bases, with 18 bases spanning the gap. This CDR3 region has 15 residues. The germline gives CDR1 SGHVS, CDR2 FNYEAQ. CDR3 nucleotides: TGTGCCAGCAGCCCTAACACAGGGTCGGGGGAGACCCAGTACTTC. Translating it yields CASSPNTGSGETQYF. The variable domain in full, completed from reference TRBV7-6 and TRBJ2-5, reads GAGVSQSPRYKVTKRGQDVALRCDPISGHVSLYWYRQALGQGPEFLTYFNYEAQQDKSGLPNDRFSAERPEGSISTLTIQRTEQRDSAMYRCASSPNTGSGETQYFGPGTRLLVL.

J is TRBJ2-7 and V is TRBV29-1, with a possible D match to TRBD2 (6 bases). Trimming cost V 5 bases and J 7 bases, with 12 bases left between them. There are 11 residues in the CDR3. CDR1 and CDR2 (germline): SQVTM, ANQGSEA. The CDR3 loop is CSVRLGGEQYF. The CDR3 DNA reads TGCAGCGTTCGGTTGGGAGGAGAGCAGTACTTC.

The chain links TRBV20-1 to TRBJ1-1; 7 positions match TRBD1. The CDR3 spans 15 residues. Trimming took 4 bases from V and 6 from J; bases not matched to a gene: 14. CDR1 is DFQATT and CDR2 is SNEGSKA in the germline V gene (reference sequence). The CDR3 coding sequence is TGCAGTGCTATCAAGGGGGCGGATAGGTACGCTGAAGCTTTCTTT. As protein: CSAIKGADRYAEAFF.

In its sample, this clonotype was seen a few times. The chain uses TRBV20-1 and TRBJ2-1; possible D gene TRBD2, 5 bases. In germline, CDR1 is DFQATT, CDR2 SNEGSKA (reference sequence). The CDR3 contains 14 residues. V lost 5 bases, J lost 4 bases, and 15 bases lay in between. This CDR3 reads CSARPVLGYNEQFF. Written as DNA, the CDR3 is TGCAGTGCTCGCCCAGTACTAGGTTACAATGAGCAGTTCTTC.

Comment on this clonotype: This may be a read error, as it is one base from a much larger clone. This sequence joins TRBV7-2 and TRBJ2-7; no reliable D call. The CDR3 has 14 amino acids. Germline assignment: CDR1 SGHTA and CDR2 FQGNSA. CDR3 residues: CASSLDYNNYEKYF. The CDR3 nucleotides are TGTGCCAGCAGCTTAGACTATAACAACTACGAGAAGTACTTC.

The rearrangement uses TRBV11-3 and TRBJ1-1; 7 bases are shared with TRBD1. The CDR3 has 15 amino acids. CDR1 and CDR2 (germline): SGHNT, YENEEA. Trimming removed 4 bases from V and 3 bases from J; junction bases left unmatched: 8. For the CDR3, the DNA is TGTGCCAGCAGCTGGAGAGGGGGCGTGTACACTGAAGCTTTCTTT. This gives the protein CASSWRGGVYTEAFF.

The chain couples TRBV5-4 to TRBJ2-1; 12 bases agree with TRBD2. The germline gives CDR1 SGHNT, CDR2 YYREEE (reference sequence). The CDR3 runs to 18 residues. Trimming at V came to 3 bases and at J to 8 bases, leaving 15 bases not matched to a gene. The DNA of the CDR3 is TGTGCCAGCAGCTCGGGGGCACCTAGCGGGAGGGCCGTCGATGAGCAGTTCTTC. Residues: CASSSGAPSGRAVDEQFF.

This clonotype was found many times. CDR3 DNA: TGTGCCAGCAGTTGGGGGACTGCAAGCTCCTACAATGAGCAGTTCTTC. Protein: CASSWGTASSYNEQFF. The genes are TRBV6-5 and TRBJ2-1; D may be TRBD2 (6 bases). CDR1 is MNHEY, CDR2 SVGAGI, per germline. Trimming left V 4 bases short and J 0 bases short, with 13 bases between. The CDR3 sequence is 16 residues long.

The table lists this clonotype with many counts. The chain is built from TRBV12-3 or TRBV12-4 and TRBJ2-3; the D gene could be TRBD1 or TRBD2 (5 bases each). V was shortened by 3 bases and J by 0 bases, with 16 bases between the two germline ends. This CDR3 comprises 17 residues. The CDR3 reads CASSLLGDPRSTDTQYF. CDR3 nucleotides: TGTGCCAGCAGTTTGCTGGGGGACCCAAGGAGCACAGATACGCAGTATTTT.